The 6 T cell receptor beta chains reported below all come from one sample, sequenced in a study of blood T cell repertoires in COVID-19. Sequenced by immunoSEQ multiplex PCR; TCRdb stores in-frame clones only, minus some. The profile covers approximately 240,000 clones, with 88% appearing a single time and 2.1% taken by the ten largest. Source material: peripheral blood. The source is a woman aged 40-49 years who had recovered from COVID-19.

J is TRBJ1-5 and V is TRBV20-1, with TRBD1 matching over 8 bases. This CDR3 spans 13 amino acids. Germline V gene data show CDR1 as DFQATT and CDR2 as SNEGSKA (reference sequence). The trim removed 3 bases at V and 7 bases at J, leaving 5 bases unmatched. The CDR3 protein is CSASGQGIQPQHF. CDR3 coding DNA: TGCAGTGCTAGTGGACAGGGAATCCAGCCCCAGCATTTT.

The chain joins TRBV5-1 to TRBJ2-1, with D possibly matching TRBD1 (6 bases). V was clipped by 0 bases and J by 2 bases, with 12 bases between them. Germline CDR1 SGHRS, CDR2 YFSETQ. The CDR3 spans 16 residues. Written as DNA, the CDR3 is TGCGCCAGCAGCTTGGTAGTCAGGGGAACCTACAATGAGCAGTTCTTC. It specifies CASSLVVRGTYNEQFF.

V is TRBV3-1 (or the pseudogene TRBV3-2) and J is TRBJ1-6; D gene uncertain. Germline loops: CDR1 LGHDT, CDR2 YNNKEL (reference sequence). The CDR3 runs 12 residues. Deletions cut 5 bases from V and 9 bases from J, with 8 bases between. CDR3 nucleotide sequence: TGTGCCAGCAGCTCAACTACTTCACCCCTCCACTTT. As protein: CASSSTTSPLHF.

The chain joins TRBV6-2 or TRBV6-3 to TRBJ1-3; D remains unclear. V lost 6 bases and J lost 6, with 15 bases in between. The CDR3 is 14 residues long. Germline V gene data show CDR1 as MNHEY and CDR2 as SVGEGT. CDR3 residues: CASSPGRLQNTIYF. Written as DNA, the CDR3 is TGTGCCAGCAGCCCCGGTCGTCTTCAAAACACCATATATTTT.

This chain links TRBV7-9 with TRBJ2-7; 9 nucleotides align to TRBD2. Germline CDR1 is SEHNR and CDR2 is FQNEAQ (reference sequence). The trim removed 1 base at V and 4 bases at J, leaving 8 bases unmatched. The CDR3 sequence is 16 residues long. Here the CDR3 reads CASSLDVPSGMYEQYF. CDR3 in DNA: TGTGCCAGCAGCTTAGATGTCCCTAGCGGGATGTACGAGCAGTACTTC. The full variable domain, rest sourced from reference TRBV7-9 and TRBJ2-7, is DTGVSQNPRHKITKRGQNVTFRCDPISEHNRLYWYRQTLGQGPEFLTYFQNEAQLEKSRLLSDRFSAERPKGSFSTLEIQRTEQGDSAMYLCASSLDVPSGMYEQYFGPGTRLTVT.

The V call is TRBV6-2 or TRBV6-3, the J call TRBJ1-5, with 8 bases that match TRBD1. The CDR3 extends over 17 amino acids. Germline V CDR1 and CDR2: MNHEY, SVGEGT. V lost 2 bases, J lost 4 bases, and 10 bases stayed unmatched. In DNA form, the CDR3 reads TGTGCCAGCAGTTACCGGGGTAAGCAGGGGGCAAATCAGCCCCAGCATTTT. Protein: CASSYRGKQGANQPQHF.